These 21 T cell receptor beta chains came from one sample sequenced in a study of sequential checkpoint blockade in melanoma. The table came from immunoSEQ multiplex PCR; TCRdb's copy has only in-frame clones and leaves some out. Of 6,000 to 9,500 clones listed, roughly a quarter are singletons. Treatment denoted: randomized to nivolumab then ipilimumab (arm A) or the reverse (arm B). The sample was tumor tissue (inferred from file names), taken from a patient given nivolumab and ipilimumab in sequence. Receptor source: a human donor with melanoma.

V usage is TRBV18 and J usage is TRBJ1-1; D uncertain. CDR3 length: 13 amino acids. V dropped 2 bases and J dropped 3 bases, with 7 bases sitting between them. Germline CDR1 KGHSH, CDR2 LQKENI. CDR3 in DNA: TGTGCCAGCTCACCAGTTGAGGACACTGAAGCTTTCTTT. Translation: CASSPVEDTEAFF.

This clone is labeled medium-sized. Other DNA variants within this sample encode the same CDR3. The chain employs TRBV19 and TRBJ1-1; no firm D call. The V end lost 6 bases, the J end lost 1 base, and 6 bases lay between the germline ends. The CDR3 is 12 residues long. The germline V gene encodes CDR1 LNHDA and CDR2 SQIVND (reference sequence). The CDR3 loop is CASRPGNTEAFF. The CDR3 DNA reads TGTGCCAGTAGACCAGGGAACACTGAAGCTTTCTTT.

This clone was found a few times. The chain couples TRBV23-1 to TRBJ2-5, with D maybe TRBD2 (5 bases). TRBV23-1 is flagged as an ORF with uncertain function. V lost 6 bases and J 9 bases, leaving 17 bases between the germline ends. CDR3 size: 13 residues. CDR3 residues: CASSFESARAQYF. The CDR3 DNA reads TGCGCCAGCAGCTTTGAGAGTGCGCGGGCCCAGTACTTC.

This clone was counted only a few times. This chain joins TRBV11-3 and TRBJ2-6; D may be TRBD1 (6 bases). Germline values: CDR1 SGHNT, CDR2 YENEEA. The CDR3 runs 16 residues. V dropped 4 bases and J dropped 2 bases, with 12 bases sitting between them. CDR3 sequence reads: CASSSQSGAGANVLTF. DNA of the CDR3: TGTGCCAGCAGCTCACAATCAGGGGCTGGGGCCAACGTCCTGACTTTC.

The rearrangement uses TRBV10-2 and TRBJ2-4, with TRBD2 matching over 7 bases. The CDR3 runs to 15 residues. CDR1 and CDR2 from the germline V gene are WSHSY and SAAADI. Losses at the gene ends were 1 base for V and 4 bases for J; bases not matched to a gene: 4. The CDR3 sequence: CASSEFSGDKNIQYF. CDR3 nucleotide sequence: TGCGCCAGCAGTGAGTTCAGCGGGGATAAAAACATTCAGTACTTC.

This clone is medium-sized within its sample. This chain connects TRBV28 to TRBJ2-1; the D gene is possibly TRBD2 (6 bases). Per the germline V gene, CDR1 is MDHEN and CDR2 is SYDVKM. Deletions cut 5 bases from V and 2 bases from J, with 13 bases between. This CDR3 spans 15 amino acids. The CDR3 region is CASSQPSDPYNEQFF. The CDR3 DNA reads TGTGCCAGCAGTCAACCTAGCGACCCCTACAATGAGCAGTTCTTC.

This clone was recorded a few times. This chain uses TRBV9 with TRBJ2-5; 14 nucleotides line up with TRBD2. The CDR3 has 17 residues. Trimming took 3 bases from V and 5 from J; bases not matched to a gene: 9. Germline CDR1 and CDR2: SGDLS and YYNGEE. The CDR3 coding sequence is TGTGCCAGCAGCGGGCCGCAGGGACTAGCGGGAGCGGAGACCCAGTACTTC. Translated, it gives CASSGPQGLAGAETQYF.

This clone was seen a single time. The J gene is TRBJ1-2, the V gene TRBV19, with D hard to call. V lost 6 bases and J 2 bases, leaving 10 bases between the germline ends. Germline V gene sequence: CDR1 LNHDA, CDR2 SQIVND (reference sequence). The CDR3 sequence is 13 residues long. In DNA form, the CDR3 reads TGTGCCAGTAGCCTGGACGCAAACTATGGCTACACCTTC. Residues: CASSLDANYGYTF.

This clone was seen a few times. The V and J genes are TRBV28 and TRBJ2-7, with D possibly matching TRBD1 (5 bases). The CDR3 is 14 residues long. Germline V gene lookup returns CDR1 MDHEN and CDR2 SYDVKM. Trimming took 5 bases from V and 12 from J, leaving 23 bases between them. The DNA of the CDR3 is TGTGCCAGCAGTCTCAGGACACCCTCCGATCCGCGGTACGTC. Its protein product is CASSLRTPSDPRYV.

The chain carries TRBV23-1 and TRBJ2-2; tentatively, D is TRBD2 (6 bases). TRBV23-1 is reported as an ORF; its role is uncertain. This CDR3 is 18 amino acids long. Trimming pared 6 bases from V and 6 bases from J, leaving 26 bases between. CDR3: CASSHAGIGANRPGELFF. The CDR3 DNA follows: TGCGCCAGCAGCCATGCGGGGATAGGGGCGAATAGGCCCGGGGAGCTGTTTTTT.

This clone occurred many times. The chain is built from TRBV11-3 and TRBJ2-1; D tentatively fits TRBD1 or TRBD2 (5 bases each). CDR3 size: 15 residues. With 8 bases removed from V and 0 bases from J, the gap between germline ends came to 14 bases. Germline lookup yields CDR1 SGHNT and CDR2 YENEEA. In DNA, the CDR3 is TGTGCCAGCTTCCTTGGGGGTAGCTCCTACAATGAGCAGTTCTTC. As protein: CASFLGGSSYNEQFF.

This clone is categorized as medium-sized. The chain joins TRBV11-3 to TRBJ2-5; 7 nucleotides line up with TRBD2. CDR3 size: 16 residues. Per germline, CDR1 SGHNT and CDR2 YENEEA. The junction had 10 bases not matched to a gene; V was cut back by 5 bases and J by 1 base. Written as DNA, the CDR3 is TGTGCCAGCAGCCCGGCGACGGGAGGTGGCCAAGAGACCCAGTACTTC. Translated, it gives CASSPATGGGQETQYF.

This clone is medium-sized (0.01 to 0.1%) in the sample. V usage is TRBV6-8 and J usage is TRBJ2-7, with 10 bases fitting TRBD2. The CDR3 runs to 15 residues. Per germline, CDR1 MNHGY and CDR2 SAAAGT. Losses at the gene ends were 6 bases for V and 2 bases for J; bases not matched to a gene: 7. For the CDR3, the DNA is TGTGCCAGCAGCCCGACTAGCGGGCTTACCTACGAGCAGTACGTC. Translating it yields CASSPTSGLTYEQYV.

This clone was recorded a few times. The V call is TRBV19, the J call TRBJ1-5; 10 nucleotides line up with TRBD1. CDR1 and CDR2 from the germline V gene are LNHDA and SQIVND (reference sequence). This CDR3 comprises 17 residues. V lost 6 bases, J lost 4 bases, and 12 bases stayed unmatched. CDR3 residues: CASSSDRGPSRNQPQHF. CDR3 DNA: TGTGCCAGTAGCTCAGACAGGGGGCCATCGAGAAATCAGCCCCAGCATTTT.

The chain links TRBV29-1 to TRBJ1-2; the D is unclear. Trimming shortened V by 4 bases and J by 6 bases, and 15 bases separated the two germline ends. The CDR3 sequence is 13 residues long. The germline gives CDR1 SQVTM, CDR2 ANQGSEA. This CDR3 reads CSVVHYGPHGYTF. In nucleotides, the CDR3 is TGCAGCGTTGTTCATTACGGACCCCATGGCTACACCTTC.

The V gene is TRBV28, the J gene TRBJ1-5, with 7 positions matching TRBD1. V lost 4 bases, J lost 0 bases, and 12 bases stayed unmatched. The CDR3 has 18 amino acids. The germline V gene encodes CDR1 MDHEN and CDR2 SYDVKM. DNA for the CDR3: TGTGCCAGCAGTTCGTCCGGGACAGAGTATTATAGCAATCAGCCCCAGCATTTT. As protein: CASSSSGTEYYSNQPQHF.

V and J are TRBV5-1 and TRBJ2-5, with D tentatively TRBD1 (6 bases). Germline CDR1 reads SGHRS; CDR2 reads YFSETQ. The CDR3 runs 16 residues. Trimming stripped 0 bases from V and 2 bases from J, with 14 bases between. Here the CDR3 reads CASSLGRTEKQETQYF. The CDR3 nucleotides read TGCGCCAGCAGCTTGGGTCGGACAGAGAAGCAAGAGACCCAGTACTTC.

Relative to its sample, this clone is medium-sized. The chain links TRBV11-3 to TRBJ2-3; D possibly corresponds to TRBD2 (6 bases). This CDR3 contains 16 residues. The V end lost 3 bases, the J end lost 6 bases, and 19 bases lay between the germline ends. CDR1 is SGHNT and CDR2 is YENEEA in the germline V gene. This CDR3 reads CASSFQTSPEVDTQYF. In DNA form, the CDR3 reads TGTGCCAGCAGCTTCCAGACTAGTCCCGAGGTCGATACGCAGTATTTT.

The V and J genes are TRBV7-8 and TRBJ2-5; the match to TRBD2 covers 7 bases. V lost 4 bases, J lost 4 bases, and 6 bases stayed unmatched. The CDR3 is 14 residues long. Germline CDR1 is SGHVS and CDR2 is FQNEAQ. This CDR3 is CASSSIAGSETQYF. The CDR3 DNA sequence: TGTGCCAGCAGCTCAATAGCGGGTTCAGAGACCCAGTACTTC.

The gene calls are TRBV23-1 and TRBJ2-1; 8 positions agree with TRBD2. TRBV23-1 is an ORF, and what it does is uncertain. The CDR3 runs 13 residues. The junction had 6 bases not matched to a gene; V was cut back by 7 bases and J by 7 bases. As DNA, the CDR3 is TGCGCCAGCACCCGCGCGGGGGGAAATGAGCAGTTCTTC. It codes for CASTRAGGNEQFF.

V usage is TRBV29-1 and J usage is TRBJ2-1, with D unclear. Trimming pared 4 bases from V and 9 bases from J, leaving 13 bases between. The germline CDR1 and CDR2 sequences are SQVTM and ANQGSEA. CDR3 size: 12 residues. The CDR3 loop is CSVGDQKGEQFF. In nucleotides, the CDR3 is TGCAGCGTTGGGGATCAGAAAGGTGAGCAGTTCTTC.